The 23 T cell receptor beta chains given below trace back to one sample, sequenced in a study of cytomegalovirus exposure and HLA in healthy donors. TCRdb's table, derived via immunoSEQ multiplex PCR, lists solely in-frame clones and lacks some. The sample has tens of thousands of clones, roughly 93% seen once; the top ten hold more than 1.4%. Sequences were obtained from PBMCs. These receptors all stem from a man between 18 and 29 years old in good health and CMV-seronegative.

The chain is built from TRBV19 and TRBJ1-4, with D perhaps matching TRBD1 (5 bases). From germline, CDR1 is LNHDA and CDR2 SQIVND (reference sequence). The germline V and J ends were trimmed by 3 bases and 0 bases, with 8 bases remaining between them. The CDR3 runs 15 residues. The CDR3 spells CASSITGATNEKLFF. DNA for the CDR3: TGTGCCAGTAGTATTACGGGGGCAACTAATGAAAAACTGTTTTTT. Filled out from reference TRBV19 and TRBJ1-4, the complete variable domain reads DGGITQSPKYLFRKEGQNVTLSCEQNLNHDAMYWYRQDPGQGLRLIYYSQIVNDFQKGDIAEGYSVSREKKESFPLTVTSAQKNPTAFYLCASSITGATNEKLFFGSGTQLSVL.

The chain links TRBV18 to TRBJ1-1; D possibly corresponds to TRBD1 (5 bases). V lost 3 bases and J 4 bases, leaving 15 bases between the germline ends. Germline CDR1 reads KGHSH; CDR2 reads LQKENI. The CDR3 length is 15 residues. This CDR3 reads CASSPSGAIVTEAFF. CDR3 sequence (DNA): TGTGCCAGCTCACCGAGTGGGGCAATTGTCACTGAAGCTTTCTTT. Supplemented by reference TRBV18 and TRBJ1-1, the full variable domain reads NAGVMQNPRHLVRRRGQEARLRCSPMKGHSHVYWYRQLPEEGLKFMVYLQKENIIDESGMPKERFSAEFPKEGPSILRIQQVVRGDSAAYFCASSPSGAIVTEAFFGQGTRLTVV.

The chain joins TRBV7-2 to TRBJ2-1; TRBD2 matches at 7 bases. The V and J ends lost 6 bases and 4 bases, in that order; junction bases with no gene match: 9. Germline V gene data show CDR1 as SGHTA and CDR2 as FQGNSA. The CDR3 runs 15 residues. In DNA, the CDR3 is TGTGCCAGCAGAGTGGGGGAGGGCGAATACAATGAGCAGTTCTTC. Its protein is CASRVGEGEYNEQFF.

The rearrangement joins TRBV7-9 to TRBJ2-7; 10 nucleotides agree with TRBD1. With V trimmed by 0 bases and J by 3 bases, 5 bases remained unmatched. CDR3 length equals 16 residues. Germline V CDR1 and CDR2: SEHNR, FQNEAQ (reference sequence). DNA of the CDR3: TGTGCCAGCAGCTTAGCCTCCGGACAGGGGGGCTACGAGCAGTACTTC. Amino acids: CASSLASGQGGYEQYF. Full variable domain (rest looked up from reference TRBV7-9 and TRBJ2-7): DTGVSQNPRHKITKRGQNVTFRCDPISEHNRLYWYRQTLGQGPEFLTYFQNEAQLEKSRLLSDRFSAERPKGSFSTLEIQRTEQGDSAMYLCASSLASGQGGYEQYFGPGTRLTVT.

The chain recombines TRBV30 with TRBJ2-1; 10 bases are shared with TRBD2. The CDR3 consists of 17 residues. With V trimmed by 2 bases and J by 6 bases, 13 bases remained unmatched. Germline CDR1 GTSNPN, CDR2 SVGIG (reference sequence). This CDR3 is CAWSRLAGVPRGNEQFF. In DNA, the CDR3 is TGTGCCTGGAGTCGCCTAGCGGGAGTCCCCCGCGGCAATGAGCAGTTCTTC.

The table lists this clone with a few counts. V and J are TRBV19 and TRBJ1-2; weak D call: TRBD1 (6 bases). From germline, CDR1 is LNHDA and CDR2 SQIVND (reference sequence). Trimming removed 5 bases from V and 2 bases from J, with 15 bases in between. CDR3 size: 15 residues. CDR3 sequence (DNA): TGTGCCAGTAGTGTACAGGGTATTGGAAACTATGGCTACACCTTC. It codes for CASSVQGIGNYGYTF.

This rearrangement joins TRBV27 to TRBJ2-1, with D perhaps TRBD2 (5 bases). V was cut by 3 bases and J by 7 bases, with 13 bases left in between. Germline V CDR1 and CDR2: MNHEY, SMNVEV (reference sequence). The CDR3 totals 14 residues. The CDR3 protein is CASSLDSRGNEQFF. The CDR3 DNA sequence: TGTGCCAGCAGTTTGGACTCCCGAGGGAATGAGCAGTTCTTC.

The rearrangement uses TRBV5-1 and TRBJ2-6; no clear D gene. This CDR3 has 15 amino acids. CDR1 and CDR2 (germline): SGHRS, YFSETQ. Between the trimmed V and J ends, which lost 2 bases and 4 bases, there was a span of 10 bases. CDR3 DNA sequence: TGCGCCAGCAGCTTAACCAGTATCGGGGCCAACGTCCTGACTTTC. Residues: CASSLTSIGANVLTF. Drawing the rest from reference TRBV5-1 and TRBJ2-6, the complete variable domain is KAGVTQTPRYLIKTRGQQVTLSCSPISGHRSVSWYQQTPGQGLQFLFEYFSETQRNKGNFPGRFSGRQFSNSRSEMNVSTLELGDSALYLCASSLTSIGANVLTFGAGSRLTVL.

The J gene is TRBJ2-2, the V gene TRBV11-1, with D possibly matching TRBD2 (6 bases). The CDR3 extends over 15 amino acids. V was shortened by 0 bases and J by 6 bases, with 11 bases between the two germline ends. The germline V gene has CDR1 SGHAT and CDR2 FQDESV (reference sequence). The CDR3 here is CASSLARDRPGELFF. As DNA, the CDR3 is TGTGCCAGCAGCTTAGCGCGGGATAGGCCCGGGGAGCTGTTTTTT.

The rearrangement uses TRBV11-2 and TRBJ1-1; no reliable D call. The CDR3 has 14 amino acids. The V gene lost 0 bases and the J gene lost 7 bases, with 12 bases spanning the gap. CDR1 and CDR2 from the germline V gene are SGHAT and FQNNGV. The CDR3 DNA reads as TGTGCCAGCAGCTTAGAGTCTCGGGTGCGTGAAGCTTTCTTT. Translated, it gives CASSLESRVREAFF.

The V call is TRBV30, the J call TRBJ2-7, with 11 bases fitting TRBD2. V gave up 5 bases and J gave up 3 bases; unmatched junction bases: 6. Per the germline V gene, CDR1 is GTSNPN and CDR2 is SVGIG (reference sequence). The CDR3 covers 14 residues. CDR3 residues: CAWGDSGRVYEQYF. The CDR3 DNA sequence: TGTGCCTGGGGAGATAGCGGGAGGGTCTACGAGCAGTACTTC.

This clone was detected a few times. This CDR3 is CASSQALANTGELFF. In DNA, the CDR3 is TGTGCCAGCAGCCAGGCGCTCGCGAACACCGGGGAGCTGTTTTTT. The chain joins TRBV11-2 to TRBJ2-2; D is uncertain. Looked up from germline, CDR1 is SGHAT and CDR2 is FQNNGV. CDR3 length equals 15 residues. Trimming shortened V by 5 bases and J by 0 bases, and 10 bases separated the two germline ends.

V is TRBV5-1 and J is TRBJ2-5, with D perhaps matching TRBD1 (5 bases). The germline V gene has CDR1 SGHRS and CDR2 YFSETQ. The CDR3 runs to 14 residues. The V and J ends lost 5 bases and 7 bases respectively, with 18 bases between them. Here the CDR3 DNA reads TGCGCCAGCAGGGTTGAGGCAGGGCAGGGGACCCAGTACTTC. This sequence encodes CASRVEAGQGTQYF.

This chain uses TRBV19 with TRBJ2-2; unclear D gene. Germline assignment: CDR1 LNHDA and CDR2 SQIVND (reference sequence). This CDR3 region has 17 residues. Deletions cut 5 bases from V and 6 bases from J, with 22 bases between. CDR3 sequence: CASSHIPPAGDSGELFF. The CDR3 nucleotides read TGTGCCAGTAGTCACATCCCCCCGGCAGGCGATTCCGGGGAGCTGTTTTTT.

The V and J genes are TRBV5-1 and TRBJ2-1; D not certain. The CDR3 is 15 residues long. CDR1 and CDR2 (germline): SGHRS, YFSETQ. Trimming removed 1 base at V and 6 bases at J, with 14 bases between. The CDR3, as DNA: TGCGCCAGCAGCTTGACGCCAGGTCCCTTCAATGAGCAGTTCTTC. Amino acids: CASSLTPGPFNEQFF.

For the CDR3, the DNA is TGTGCCAGCAGTAGGAGCCGACAGGGACGGGAAGGCTACACCTTC. This gives the protein CASSRSRQGREGYTF. The rearrangement uses TRBV28 and TRBJ1-2, with 7 positions matching TRBD1. The CDR3 length is 15 residues. The V gene's germline CDR1 is MDHEN and CDR2 SYDVKM. V was pared by 5 bases and J by 8 bases, with 14 bases of the junction left unmatched.

The chain couples TRBV13 to TRBJ1-4, with D possibly being TRBD1 (5 bases). The germline V gene has CDR1 PRHDT and CDR2 FYEKMQ (reference sequence). This CDR3 contains 15 residues. The V end lost 2 bases, the J end lost 7 bases, and 14 bases lay between the germline ends. The CDR3 here is CASSLRGGITEKLFF. The DNA for the CDR3 is TGTGCCAGCAGCTTACGGGGCGGGATTACTGAAAAACTGTTTTTT.

The chain uses TRBV9 and TRBJ2-3; 8 bases map to TRBD2. J lost 5 bases, V lost 4 bases, and 12 bases had no gene match. The germline gives CDR1 SGDLS, CDR2 YYNGEE. The CDR3 extends over 16 amino acids. The CDR3 coding sequence is TGTGCCAGCAGCACCCGAGCGGGAGAGGGAATAGATACGCAGTATTTT. Translated: CASSTRAGEGIDTQYF.

CDR3 nucleotide sequence: TGTGCCTGGAGCCGGGATTACATGAACACTGAAGCTTTCTTT. Protein sequence: CAWSRDYMNTEAFF. The chain employs TRBV30 and TRBJ1-1; D not resolved. The CDR3 has 14 residues. Trimming took off 3 bases at V and 0 bases at J, with 11 bases between the two ends. Per germline, CDR1 GTSNPN and CDR2 SVGIG (reference sequence).

The rearrangement links TRBV19 to TRBJ1-1, with D unresolved. V was trimmed by 5 bases and J by 5 bases, leaving 12 bases between them. Germline V gene data show CDR1 as LNHDA and CDR2 as SQIVND (reference sequence). The CDR3 totals 13 residues. The CDR3 DNA is TGTGCCAGTAGTGCGGCGCGAGGGACTGAAGCTTTCTTT. The encoded protein is CASSAARGTEAFF.

This chain links TRBV4-2 with TRBJ1-1, with D possibly matching TRBD1 (5 bases). Between the trimmed V and J ends, which lost 1 base and 2 bases, there was a span of 11 bases. Germline lookup yields CDR1 LGHNA and CDR2 YNFKEQ. The CDR3 contains 15 residues. CDR3 nucleotides: TGTGCCAGCAGCCAAGGCCCCGGGGGAAACACTGAAGCTTTCTTT. Amino acid sequence: CASSQGPGGNTEAFF.

The rearrangement joins TRBV29-1 to TRBJ2-1; 7 bases agree with TRBD1. Germline V CDR1 and CDR2: SQVTM, ANQGSEA. The length of the CDR3 is 11 residues. The J segment lost 7 bases and the V segment lost 5 bases, leaving 2 bases of the junction unmatched. CDR3 bases: TGCAGCGTTCGACAGGGAAATGAGCAGTTCTTC. It translates to CSVRQGNEQFF.

As to this clone: At the DNA level, this CDR3 is encoded by other sequences in the same sample as well. The chain couples TRBV7-9 to TRBJ1-2; 7 bases line up with TRBD1. CDR1 and CDR2 from the germline V gene are SEHNR and FQNEAQ (reference sequence). Unmatched junction bases numbered 2, after V lost 5 bases and J lost 2 bases. The CDR3 loop spans 13 amino acids. The CDR3: CASSPGQNYGYTF. The CDR3 region has the DNA TGTGCCAGCAGCCCGGGACAGAACTATGGCTACACCTTC.